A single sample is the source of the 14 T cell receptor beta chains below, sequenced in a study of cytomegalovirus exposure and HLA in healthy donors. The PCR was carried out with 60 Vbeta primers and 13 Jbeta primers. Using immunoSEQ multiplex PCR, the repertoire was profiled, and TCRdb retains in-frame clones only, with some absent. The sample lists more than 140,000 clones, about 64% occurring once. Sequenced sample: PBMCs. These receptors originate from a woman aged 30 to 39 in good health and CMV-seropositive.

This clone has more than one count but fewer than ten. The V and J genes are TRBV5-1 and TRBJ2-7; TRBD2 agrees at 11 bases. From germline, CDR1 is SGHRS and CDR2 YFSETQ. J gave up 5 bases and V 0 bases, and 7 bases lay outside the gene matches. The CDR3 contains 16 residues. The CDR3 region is CASSLGLAGGLDEQYF. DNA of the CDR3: TGCGCCAGCAGCTTGGGTCTAGCGGGGGGCCTGGACGAGCAGTACTTC.

The CDR3 DNA sequence: TGCGCCAGCAGCTTGAAGGCAGAGGCACCCCTCCACTTT. It specifies CASSLKAEAPLHF. The chain links TRBV5-1 to TRBJ1-6; no firm D call. Germline CDR1 SGHRS, CDR2 YFSETQ. There are 13 residues in the CDR3. The V end lost 1 base, the J end lost 11 bases, and 10 bases lay between the germline ends.

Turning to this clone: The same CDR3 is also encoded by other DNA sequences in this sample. DNA of the CDR3: TGTGCCAGCAGCTCCCGGGTTGGAGAGACCCAGTACTTC. Translation: CASSSRVGETQYF. This chain joins TRBV11-2 and TRBJ2-5; D uncertain. Germline V lookup: CDR1 SGHAT, CDR2 FQNNGV. The CDR3 spans 13 residues. The germline V and J ends were trimmed by 4 bases and 4 bases, with 10 bases remaining between them.

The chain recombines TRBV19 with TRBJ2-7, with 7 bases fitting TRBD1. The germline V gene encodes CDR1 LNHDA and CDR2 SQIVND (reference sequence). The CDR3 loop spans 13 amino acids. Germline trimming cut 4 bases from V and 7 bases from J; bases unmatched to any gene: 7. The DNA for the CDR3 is TGTGCCAGTAGTACAGACAGGGATCTTGAGCAGTACTTC. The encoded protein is CASSTDRDLEQYF.

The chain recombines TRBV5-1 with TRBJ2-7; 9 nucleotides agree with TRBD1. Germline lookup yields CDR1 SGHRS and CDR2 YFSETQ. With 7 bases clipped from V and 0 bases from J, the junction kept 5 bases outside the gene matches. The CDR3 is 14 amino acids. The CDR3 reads CASASTGGSYEQYF. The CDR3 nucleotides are TGCGCCAGCGCCTCGACAGGGGGCTCCTACGAGCAGTACTTC.

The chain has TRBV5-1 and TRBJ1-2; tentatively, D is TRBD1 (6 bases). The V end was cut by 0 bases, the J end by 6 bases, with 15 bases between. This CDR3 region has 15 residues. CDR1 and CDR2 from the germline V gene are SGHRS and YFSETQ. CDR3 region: CASSLAWGQGHGYTF. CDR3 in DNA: TGCGCCAGCAGCTTGGCCTGGGGCCAGGGGCATGGCTACACCTTC.

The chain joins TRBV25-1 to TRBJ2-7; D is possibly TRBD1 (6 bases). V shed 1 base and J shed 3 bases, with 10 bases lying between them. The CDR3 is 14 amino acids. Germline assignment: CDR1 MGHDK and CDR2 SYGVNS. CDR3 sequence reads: CASSEFRRGYEQYF. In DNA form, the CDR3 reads TGTGCCAGCAGTGAATTCCGCAGGGGCTACGAGCAGTACTTC.

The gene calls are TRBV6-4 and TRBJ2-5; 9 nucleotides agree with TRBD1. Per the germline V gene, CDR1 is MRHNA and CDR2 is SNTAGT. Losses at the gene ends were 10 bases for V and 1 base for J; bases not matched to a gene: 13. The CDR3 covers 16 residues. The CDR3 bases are TGTGCCATGAAGTCCTTGGGACAGGGTGCCCAAGAGACCCAGTACTTC. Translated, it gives CAMKSLGQGAQETQYF.

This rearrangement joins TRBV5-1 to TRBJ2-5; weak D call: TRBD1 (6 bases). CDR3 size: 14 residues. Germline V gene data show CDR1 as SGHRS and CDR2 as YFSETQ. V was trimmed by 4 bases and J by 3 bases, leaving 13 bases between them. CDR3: CASSTGQQKETQYF. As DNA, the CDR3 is TGCGCCAGCAGCACCGGACAGCAGAAAGAGACCCAGTACTTC.

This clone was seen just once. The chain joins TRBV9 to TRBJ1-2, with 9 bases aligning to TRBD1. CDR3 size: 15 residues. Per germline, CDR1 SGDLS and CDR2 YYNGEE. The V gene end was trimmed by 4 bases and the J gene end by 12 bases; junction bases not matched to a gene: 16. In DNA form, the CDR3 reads TGTGCCAGCAGCCCCTCGTTCCGGGACAGGGTTGGTAACACCTTC. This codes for CASSPSFRDRVGNTF.

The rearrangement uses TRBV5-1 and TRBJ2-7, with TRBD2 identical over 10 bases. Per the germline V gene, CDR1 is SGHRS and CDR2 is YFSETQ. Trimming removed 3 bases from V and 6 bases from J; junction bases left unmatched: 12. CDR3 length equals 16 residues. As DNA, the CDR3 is TGCGCCAGCAGCTCGGGCCCTTCTAGCGGGAGCCCCGAGCAGTACTTC. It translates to CASSSGPSSGSPEQYF.

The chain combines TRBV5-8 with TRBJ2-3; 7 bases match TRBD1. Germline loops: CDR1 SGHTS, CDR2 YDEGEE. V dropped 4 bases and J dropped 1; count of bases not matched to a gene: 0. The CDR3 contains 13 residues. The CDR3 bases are TGTGCCAGCAGCGACAGGGGCACAGATACGCAGTATTTT. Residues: CASSDRGTDTQYF.

The CDR3 loop reads CASSLAGPTSRQAQETQYF. CDR3 nucleotide sequence: TGCGCCAGCAGCTTGGCCGGGCCGACTTCTAGACAGGCCCAAGAGACCCAGTACTTC. This chain connects TRBV5-1 to TRBJ2-5; possible D gene TRBD1, 6 bases. The CDR3 has 19 residues. V was shortened by 0 bases and J by 1 base, with 22 bases between the two germline ends. Germline assignment: CDR1 SGHRS and CDR2 YFSETQ.

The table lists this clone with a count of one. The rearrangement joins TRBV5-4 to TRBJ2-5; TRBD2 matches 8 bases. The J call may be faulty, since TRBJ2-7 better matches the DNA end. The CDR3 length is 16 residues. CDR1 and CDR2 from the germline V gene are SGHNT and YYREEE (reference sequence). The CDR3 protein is CASSLSGAGGPYEQYF. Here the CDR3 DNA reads TGTGCCAGCAGCTTGTCAGGGGCGGGAGGACCCTACGAGCAGTACTTC.